Reported below is one T cell receptor (beta chain). As yet, its antigen is unknown. The investigators reverse transcribed all of the isolated RNA, so they sequenced expressed TCRB transcripts. Clones were sequenced by immunoSEQ multiplex PCR, and TCRdb holds only the in-frame ones, with some missing. Of approximately 140,000 clones in the sample, around 10% were seen once. This record belongs to a study of beta chain features in type 1 diabetes. Germline V gives CDR1 SGHRS, CDR2 YFSETQ. V was clipped by 1 base and J by 4 bases, with 15 bases between them. The CDR3 extends over 17 amino acids. Study-level points and caveats: Sequencing used cDNA, and cells with high TCR expression could therefore be over-represented. In the patient group, naive, central memory and Treg TCRB repertoires seemed more alike than in the healthy donor group. TCRB CDR3s were moderately but significantly shorter in Type 1 diabetes patients in all four CD4+ subsets. There were fewer insertions and more deletions at the VDJ junctions of type 1 diabetes patients.

The receptor was isolated from a man aged 25-45 years with type 1 diabetes. The sequencing input was central memory CD4+ T cells from blood. V is TRBV5-1 and J is TRBJ2-6; D remains ambiguous. Here the CDR3 reads CASSLPSTLAGANVLTF. The CDR3 nucleotides read TGCGCCAGCAGCTTGCCATCAACCCTGGCCGGGGCCAACGTCCTGACTTTC.